Given below is one T cell receptor (beta chain) in context. This clonotype was recorded at least ten times. The clone's antigen remains unknown. Per-nucleotide qualities are absent, and no much larger clonotype sits a single base away. The CDR3 holds 16 amino acids from the cysteine to the phenylalanine. The DNA shown is the 48-base CDR3, in frame from base 1. The V end loses 1 base and the J end loses 1 base, and a stretch of 11 bases separates them. Looking up the germline V gene yields CDR1 MNHEY and CDR2 SVGAGI. The data are from a study of response to subunit inactivated influenza vaccine listed by TCRdb under 2018. Describing the broader study: The study used deep quantitative T cell receptor repertoire profiling to track responses to a trivalent subunit inactivated influenza vaccine.

Receptors were amplified or captured by RT-PCR. Sequenced on an Illumina HiSeq 2500. Starting from the raw public reads, TCRdb applied fastp trimming at Q25, assembled clones with MiXCR and retained in-frame beta chains. Entries that share a CDR3 protein sequence are merged under the most common genes and DNA. For this sample there are about 540,000 distinct CDR3 sequences; approximately 24% appear just once. In total, the top ten clones hold 2.5% to 3% of the sample. Points the paper makes about the study in general: It was suggested by the authors that each seasonal influenza vaccination may recruit only a limited number of new T cells.

The same sample was also used in a study of T cells expressing NK-cell markers. The second study's authors report: TCR beta cDNA libraries were prepared using 5'RACE template switching, which introduced a universal primer site and unique molecular identifiers. Three sorted T-cell subsets (CD3+CD56+NKG2C+, CD3+CD56+NKG2C- and CD3+CD56-NKG2C+) from several donors had their TCR beta-chain repertoires profiled. Of the eight sequenced donors, seven were found to be HCMV-seropositive and one was found to be HCMV-seronegative. To restrict sorting to alphabetaTCR-expressing T cells, an anti-gammadeltaTCR antibody was added in several experiments. In 5 to 7 donors, the dominant CD3+CD56+NKG2C+ clonotypes ranked among the top 10 CD8+ clonotypes, making up about 1.0-7.5% of CD8+ T cells. Those dominant clonotypes were again the most abundant among CD3+CD56-NKG2C+ cells in four donors, at roughly 28.3-65%. Whether the expanded NKG2C-expressing T cell clones were specific for HCMV antigens remained unclear. The eight sequenced donors were randomly selected healthy volunteers, three men and five women. HCMV serostatus was determined by detecting HCMV-specific IgG in serum with a commercial ELISA kit. Peripheral blood mononuclear cells were isolated from blood by Ficoll density gradient centrifugation. Magnetic immunoseparation with Miltenyi isolation kits was used to isolate CD4+ and CD8+ T cells from PBMC. Priming for cDNA synthesis came from the TCR beta constant segment, and two successive PCR amplification steps followed. Sequencing of the libraries produced 2 x 150 bp reads on Illumina HiSeq 2000/2500, MiSeq or NextSeq. MIGEC was used to demultiplex reads and group the reads by UMI, and MiTCR was used to assemble and quantify clonotypes. To remove erroneous sequences, TCR cDNA sequences were retained only when supported by two or more reads. The tcR package was used for downstream repertoire analysis, with clonotypes matched between fractions based on CDR3 nucleotide sequence plus V segment. VDJmatch was used to annotate antigen specificity against VDJdb, with one amino acid substitution in CDR3 allowed.

The clonotype comes from a man aged 45-65 years who received an inactivated influenza vaccine. Donor details come from another sample of the same person, matched by shared clones. Sample: CD4+ T cells sorted from PBMCs, taken roughly 12 days after vaccination. The V and J genes are TRBV6-5 and TRBJ2-1; TRBD2 is a weak D gene call, 6 bases matching. The DNA reads TGTGCCAGCAGTTACTGGCCTAGCGAATCCTACAATGAGCAGTTCTTC. It specifies CASSYWPSESYNEQFF.